This T cell receptor beta chain was profiled in a study of T cells after somatic rescue of genetic block. The CDR3 totals 11 residues. Trimming took 8 bases from V and 1 from J, leaving 5 bases between them. The germline gives CDR1 MNHNS, CDR2 SASEGT. Produced via immunoSEQ multiplex PCR; TCRdb's table is partial and in-frame only. Here the sample spans fewer than 150,000 clones, 80% to 95% being singletons. V usage is TRBV6-1 and J usage is TRBJ1-1; the D is unclear. This receptor was taken from a woman aged 18-30 years. Material: peripheral blood mononuclear cells (PBMCs). CDR3 sequence reads: CASAPNTEAFF. CDR3 nucleotides: TGTGCCAGCGCCCCGAACACTGAAGCTTTCTTT.